These T cell receptor beta chains were read from a single sample in a study of CD8 T cells in Susac syndrome. TCRdb used MiXCR to reprocess the immunoSEQ multiplex PCR reads, holding one entry per CDR3 protein. The sample holds 65,000 to 95,000 distinct CDR3 sequences; roughly 94% are singletons and the top ten take approximately 1%. The sequencing sample was made of CD8+ T cells from PBMCs. These receptors were taken from a human donor with Susac syndrome. CDR3s include the opening cysteine and the closing phenylalanine or tryptophan. The D gene is left open where the match is weak. Rows may omit the clone size; those that give it use once, few, many or a size class.

J	D	size	V	CDR3	DNA
TRBJ2-1	TRBD2	NA	TRBV4-2	CASSQVTSGYNEQFF	TGTGCCAGCAGCCAAGTTACTAGCGGATACAATGAGCAGTTCTTC
TRBJ2-1	NA	NA	TRBV6-2/TRBV6-3	CASSYGPASSYNEQFF	TGTGCCAGCAGTTACGGCCCGGCTAGCTCCTACAATGAGCAGTTCTTC
TRBJ2-1	TRBD2	NA	TRBV11-2	CASSTGAGGYNEQFF	TGTGCCAGCAGCACCGGGGCGGGAGGTTACAATGAGCAGTTCTTC
TRBJ2-2	NA	NA	TRBV7-9	CASSLSTATGELFF	TGTGCCAGCAGCTTATCAACAGCAACCGGGGAGCTGTTTTTT
TRBJ2-1	TRBD2	NA	TRBV20-1	CSARDRGTGTSSAGSYNEQFF	TGCAGTGCTAGAGATAGGGGCACCGGGACTAGCTCAGCCGGCTCCTACAATGAGCAGTTCTTC
TRBJ2-2	NA	NA	TRBV12-3/TRBV12-4	CASSSVNTGELFF	TGTGCCAGCAGTTCCGTAAACACCGGGGAGCTGTTTTTT
TRBJ1-1	NA	once	TRBV9	CASSEGGVLLDTEAFF	TGTGCCAGCAGCGAGGGAGGGGTCCTCTTGGACACTGAAGCTTTCTTT
TRBJ1-5	NA	NA	TRBV15	CATSRDSQPQHF	TGTGCCACCAGCAGAGACTCTCAGCCCCAGCATTTT
TRBJ2-1	TRBD2	NA	TRBV25-1	CASSELAGGPRDNEQFF	TGTGCCAGCAGTGAATTAGCGGGGGGGCCGAGGGACAATGAGCAGTTCTTC
TRBJ1-2	TRBD1	NA	TRBV7-8	CASSYQTGNGYTF	TGTGCCAGCAGCTACCAGACAGGGAATGGCTACACCTTC
TRBJ2-7	NA	NA	TRBV7-9	CASSRAGKSTYEQYF	TGTGCCAGCAGCCGGGCGGGGAAAAGCACCTACGAGCAGTACTTC
TRBJ2-6	NA	once	TRBV4-2	CASSQEGSSGANVLTF	TGTGCCAGCAGCCAAGAGGGGAGCTCTGGGGCCAACGTCCTGACTTTC
TRBJ1-1	NA	NA	TRBV20-1	CSARDRETEAFF	TGCAGTGCTAGAGACAGGGAAACTGAAGCTTTCTTT
TRBJ2-1	NA	NA	TRBV19	CASSGGGLWEQFF	TGTGCCAGTAGTGGTGGGGGGCTTTGGGAGCAGTTCTTC
TRBJ2-1	NA	NA	TRBV15	CATSRVPGHHLYNEQFF	TGTGCCACCAGCAGAGTTCCGGGACACCACCTTTACAATGAGCAGTTCTTC
TRBJ2-3	TRBD2	NA	TRBV14	CASSVAGDFTDTQYF	TGTGCCAGCAGCGTAGCGGGGGACTTCACAGATACGCAGTATTTT
TRBJ2-7	NA	NA	TRBV29-1	CSVEEGFRAGSNTYEQYF	TGCAGCGTTGAAGAGGGTTTTAGGGCAGGCTCGAACACCTACGAGCAGTACTTC
TRBJ2-5	NA	NA	TRBV7-9	CASRDMGFQETQYF	TGTGCCAGCAGAGATATGGGTTTCCAAGAGACCCAGTACTTC
TRBJ2-7	NA	NA	TRBV27	CASSLGPLLDYEQYF	TGTGCCAGCAGTTTGGGACCTTTGCTCGACTACGAGCAGTACTTC
TRBJ2-1	TRBD2	NA	TRBV5-6	CASSPLAGGLPLFF	TGTGCCAGCAGCCCCTTAGCGGGGGGGCTTCCTTTGTTCTTC
TRBJ2-1	TRBD2	NA	TRBV6-1	CASSTSGYNEQFF	TGTGCCAGCAGTACTAGCGGTTACAATGAGCAGTTCTTC
TRBJ1-4	NA	few	TRBV7-2	CASSLSTGGLGELFF	TGTGCCAGCAGCTTGTCGACCGGGGGACTCGGGGAACTGTTTTTT
TRBJ2-7	TRBD1	NA	TRBV29-1	CSVVAGTGGDEQYF	TGCAGCGTTGTAGCCGGGACAGGGGGTGACGAGCAGTACTTC
TRBJ2-1	NA	NA	TRBV15	CATSARLESNEQFF	TGTGCCACCAGCGCACGACTAGAATCTAATGAGCAGTTCTTC